One and the same sample provided the 3 T cell receptor beta chains below, sequenced in a study of shared clonotypes between healthy human individuals. Terminally differentiated effector memory CD45RA+ cells were left out of the naive CD8 fraction, which was CD45RO-negative and positively selected for CCR7. Sequencing was performed with immunoSEQ multiplex PCR; in TCRdb, only in-frame clones are kept and a portion is missing. The sample yields hundreds of thousands of clones, over 90% seen once. Sequencing was carried out using naive CD8+ T cells sorted from blood. The receptors stem from a man younger than 40 in good health.

Notes on this clone: The sample carries other DNA sequences with the same CDR3. The chain joins TRBV7-9 to TRBJ2-7, with D possibly being TRBD1 (6 bases). CDR3 length: 12 amino acids. Per the germline V gene, CDR1 is SEHNR and CDR2 is FQNEAQ (reference sequence). The V gene lost 5 bases and the J gene lost 4 bases, with 9 bases spanning the gap. CDR3 sequence reads: CASSPTGYEQYF. CDR3 nucleotide sequence: TGTGCCAGCAGCCCAACAGGGTACGAGCAGTACTTC.

This rearrangement joins TRBV29-1 to TRBJ2-1; TRBD2 matches 11 bases. V was pared by 1 base and J by 8 bases, with 4 bases of the junction left unmatched. The CDR3 is made up of 14 amino acids. In germline, CDR1 is SQVTM, CDR2 ANQGSEA. The CDR3 here is CSVEVAGGLYEQFF. CDR3 bases: TGCAGCGTTGAAGTAGCGGGAGGGTTGTATGAGCAGTTCTTC.

The chain uses TRBV11-2 and TRBJ2-1; TRBD2 is a possible D gene (5 bases). The CDR3 length is 12 residues. CDR1 is SGHAT and CDR2 is FQNNGV in the germline V gene. V was pared by 4 bases and J by 7 bases, with 8 bases between. The CDR3 loop reads CASSSDLNEQFF. Here the CDR3 DNA reads TGTGCCAGCAGCTCGGACTTGAATGAGCAGTTCTTC.